The rows below give T cell receptor beta chains drawn from one sample of a study of T cell repertoires in cytomegalovirus infection. TCRdb independently ran MiXCR on the reads; one entry per CDR3 protein. The profile shows approximately 190,000 distinct CDR3 sequences, approximately 9.7% of them singletons. Sequencing was done on a sample of PBMCs. The receptors were gathered from a human donor in good health (CMV status not recorded). Some clones in this sample may be carry-over from other donors' samples. Both conserved end residues are part of each CDR3. The D gene is left open where the match is weak. Clone size appears in some rows only: once, few, many, or a class for an expanded clone.

few	TRBV9	12	NA	TRBJ2-1	TGTGCCAGCAGCGTATGGGGCGATGAGCAGTTCTTC	CASSVWGDEQFF
many	TRBV11-2	15	TRBD1	TRBJ1-2	TGTGCCAGCAGCCCTCAACGGGCCGACAGGGCCAAGCGGACCTTC	CASSPQRADRAKRTF
few	TRBV7-9	16	TRBD1	TRBJ2-1	TGTGCCAGCAGCGGCCGGGACAGGGAAATCCTCAATGAGCAGTTCTTC	CASSGRDREILNEQFF
few	TRBV28	13	TRBD1	TRBJ1-2	TGTGCCACCGGGACAGTCGGAAACTATGGCTACACCTTC	CATGTVGNYGYTF
few	TRBV28	14	TRBD1	TRBJ2-3	TGTGCCAGCAGCCCTGACAGGGTGGCAGATACGCAGTATTTT	CASSPDRVADTQYF
many	TRBV4-1	17	TRBD1	TRBJ1-2	TGCGCCAGCAGCCAAGATGTTGGGACAGGGAGGCTTCATGGCTACACCTTC	CASSQDVGTGRLHGYTF
few	TRBV20-1	13	NA	TRBJ2-7	TGCAGTGCTTCCGGGACACCAACCTACGAGCAGTACTTC	CSASGTPTYEQYF
NA	TRBV20-1	11	NA	TRBJ1-6	TGCAGTGCTACGGCCAATTCACCCCTCCACTTT	CSATANSPLHF
many	TRBV7-2	15	NA	TRBJ2-1	TGTGCCAGCAGCTTCGGACAGAGCTCCTACAATGAGCAGTTCTTC	CASSFGQSSYNEQFF
many	TRBV5-5	14	NA	TRBJ1-3	TGTGCCAGCAGCTTGGCGGCCTCTGGAAACACCATATATTTT	CASSLAASGNTIYF
NA	TRBV6-2/TRBV6-3	16	NA	TRBJ2-1	TGTGCCAGCAGGGCTTCCCAGGATCCGTCCTACAATGAGCAGTTCTTC	CASRASQDPSYNEQFF
many	TRBV7-9	16	NA	TRBJ2-3	TGTGCCAGCAGCCGCCCGCCTTGGACAGGCACAGATACGCAGTATTTT	CASSRPPWTGTDTQYF
many	TRBV7-2	13	NA	TRBJ2-4	TGTGCCAGCAGCACAGGGTTTGCAAACATTCAGTACTTC	CASSTGFANIQYF
many	TRBV19	16	NA	TRBJ1-5	TGTGCCAGTAGTATCCCCCGGCGTCAGGGCGAGGAGCCCCAGCATTTT	CASSIPRRQGEEPQHF
many	TRBV7-2	15	NA	TRBJ1-5	TGTGCCAGCAGCTCAGGGGCTTCCATCAATCAGCCCCAGCATTTT	CASSSGASINQPQHF
few	TRBV24-1	12	NA	TRBJ2-3	TGTGCCACCAGTGATTTGGGAGATACGCAGTATTTT	CATSDLGDTQYF
NA	TRBV7-9	14	NA	TRBJ1-3	TGTGCCAGCAGCTTAGTGGCAGCAGAGTACACCATATATTTT	CASSLVAAEYTIYF
NA	TRBV28	15	NA	TRBJ2-7	TGTGCCAGCAGATCCGAATCCGGTGCCCCCTACGAGCAGTACTTC	CASRSESGAPYEQYF
many	TRBV7-2	14	NA	TRBJ2-4	TGTGCCAGCAGATGGGGGGAGCCGGGAAACATTCAGTACTTC	CASRWGEPGNIQYF
many	TRBV6-2/TRBV6-3	16	TRBD1	TRBJ1-1	TGTGCCAGCAGTTCACTAACAGACAGGGGGCTCACTGAAGCTTTCTTT	CASSSLTDRGLTEAFF
NA	TRBV20-1	14	NA	TRBJ1-5	TGCAGTGCTAGTTTGGGGGCGAGGGATCAGCCCCAGCATTTT	CSASLGARDQPQHF
few	TRBV29-1	14	TRBD2	TRBJ2-1	TGCAGCGTTGAAAGGCTAGCGGTATACAATGAGCAGTTCTTC	CSVERLAVYNEQFF
NA	TRBV19	14	NA	TRBJ1-6	TGTGCCAGTAGTACCTCAACAGGGAATTCACCCCTCCACTTT	CASSTSTGNSPLHF
NA	TRBV10-3	14	NA	TRBJ2-5	TGTGCCATCAGCGAGGGGCAGGGGAGGGAGACCCAGTACTTC	CAISEGQGRETQYF
many	TRBV11-2	17	TRBD2	TRBJ2-1	TGTGCCAGCAGCCCACTTCCGGGCCGGGGGGAAGTGATGTTGCAGTTCTTC	CASSPLPGRGEVMLQFF
NA	TRBV7-2	17	TRBD1	TRBJ2-3	TGTGCCAGCAGCTTAACCCCCGGGACAGGGGTCTTAGATACGCAGTATTTT	CASSLTPGTGVLDTQYF
few	TRBV7-2	15	TRBD1	TRBJ2-1	TGTGCCAGCAGTCGTGACAGGGGTTTTAGGGATGAGCAGTTCTTC	CASSRDRGFRDEQFF
many	TRBV10-1	15	NA	TRBJ2-2	TGCGCCAGCAGTCCGAGTCTGGCTGACACCGGGGAGCTGTTTTTT	CASSPSLADTGELFF
few	TRBV6-1	13	NA	TRBJ1-5	TGTGCCAGCTTGGGACGGGGCAATCAGCCCCAGCATTTT	CASLGRGNQPQHF
few	TRBV10-3	16	TRBD1	TRBJ2-7	TGTGCCATCAGTGACGGACAGGGAAGTAGATCCTACGAGCAGTACTTC	CAISDGQGSRSYEQYF
many	TRBV7-2	14	NA	TRBJ1-1	TGTGCCAGCAGCTTTGGCAGGAGGAACACTGAAGCTTTCTTT	CASSFGRRNTEAFF
many	TRBV5-6	13	NA	TRBJ1-1	TGTGCCAGCAGCTGGGGGTACGGACGTGAAGCTTTCTTT	CASSWGYGREAFF
many	TRBV7-8	13	NA	TRBJ1-2	TGTGCCAGCAGCTTAGGAGGGACCAATGGCTACACCTTC	CASSLGGTNGYTF
few	TRBV7-9	13	NA	TRBJ2-5	TGTGCCAGCAGCCGACAGGTCCAAGAGACCCAGTACTTC	CASSRQVQETQYF
many	TRBV5-1	16	TRBD2	TRBJ2-2	TGCGCCAGCGGAAGCGCGGGAGTTCGAAACACCGGGGAGCTGTTTTTT	CASGSAGVRNTGELFF
many	TRBV7-2	13	NA	TRBJ1-2	TGTGCCAGCAGCCACGGAAACAGCTATGGCTACACCTTC	CASSHGNSYGYTF
few	TRBV6-2/TRBV6-3	17	NA	TRBJ2-1	TGTGCCAGCAGTACTCCCCCAGGGACTCCACCCTACAATGAGCAGTTCTTC	CASSTPPGTPPYNEQFF
few	TRBV20-1	13	NA	TRBJ2-7	TGCAGTGCCCCCAGGAGCGCCACCGGGGAGCAGTACTTC	CSAPRSATGEQYF
many	TRBV7-2	16	TRBD2	TRBJ2-5	TGTGCCAGCAGCTGGATACCTAGCGGGGGGGGAGAGACCCAGTACTTC	CASSWIPSGGGETQYF
NA	TRBV29-1	13	NA	TRBJ2-2	TGCAGCGTTCCCGGGCGCAACACCGGGGAGCTGTTTTTT	CSVPGRNTGELFF
NA	TRBV29-1	13	TRBD1	TRBJ2-7	TGCAGCGCCGGAGGACAGGGGTCAAGGGAGCAGTACTTC	CSAGGQGSREQYF
NA	TRBV20-1	12	TRBD2	TRBJ2-7	TGCAGTGCTAGAGGACTAGCAGATGAGCAGTACTTC	CSARGLADEQYF
many	TRBV11-3	17	NA	TRBJ2-1	TGTGCCAGCAGCTTAGCAACCGATTGGGGGGCTGGTGATGAGCAGTTCTTC	CASSLATDWGAGDEQFF
many	TRBV14	16	TRBD2	TRBJ2-2	TGTGCCAGCAGCCGCCCCCCGGGAGGAAACACCGGGGAGCTGTTTTTT	CASSRPPGGNTGELFF
NA	TRBV10-2	11	NA	TRBJ2-1	TGCGCCAGCAAGCTAGCCAATGAGAAGTTCTTC	CASKLANEKFF
NA	TRBV27	16	TRBD2	TRBJ2-7	TGTGCCAGCAGTTTATTGACTAGCGGGAGGGCGAACGAGCAGTACTTC	CASSLLTSGRANEQYF
many	TRBV7-8	16	NA	TRBJ2-3	TGTGCCAGCAGCTTAGTGGAAGGCGGAAGCACAGATACGCAGTATTTT	CASSLVEGGSTDTQYF
many	TRBV28	12	NA	TRBJ2-3	TGTGCCAGCAGTTTGGAGGTCGGGACGCAGTATTTT	CASSLEVGTQYF
few	TRBV5-1	13	TRBD1	TRBJ2-1	TGCGCCAGCAGGGATGACAGGGTCAATGAGCAGTTCTTC	CASRDDRVNEQFF
few	TRBV2	14	TRBD1	TRBJ1-4	TGTGCCAGCAGGGCCGGACAGGGCGATGAAAAACTGTTTTTT	CASRAGQGDEKLFF
few	TRBV18	16	NA	TRBJ1-4	TGTGCCAGCTCACCAGGGGACCACGTGGGGAATGAAAAACTGTTTTTT	CASSPGDHVGNEKLFF
NA	TRBV30	16	NA	TRBJ1-5	TGTGCCTGGAGTGTGACTTCCGGGACATTGAGGAAGCCCCAGCATTTT	CAWSVTSGTLRKPQHF
few	TRBV12-3/TRBV12-4	15	TRBD2	TRBJ2-5	TGTGCCAGCAGAGGACTAGCGGGGGTACAAGAGACCCAGTACTTC	CASRGLAGVQETQYF